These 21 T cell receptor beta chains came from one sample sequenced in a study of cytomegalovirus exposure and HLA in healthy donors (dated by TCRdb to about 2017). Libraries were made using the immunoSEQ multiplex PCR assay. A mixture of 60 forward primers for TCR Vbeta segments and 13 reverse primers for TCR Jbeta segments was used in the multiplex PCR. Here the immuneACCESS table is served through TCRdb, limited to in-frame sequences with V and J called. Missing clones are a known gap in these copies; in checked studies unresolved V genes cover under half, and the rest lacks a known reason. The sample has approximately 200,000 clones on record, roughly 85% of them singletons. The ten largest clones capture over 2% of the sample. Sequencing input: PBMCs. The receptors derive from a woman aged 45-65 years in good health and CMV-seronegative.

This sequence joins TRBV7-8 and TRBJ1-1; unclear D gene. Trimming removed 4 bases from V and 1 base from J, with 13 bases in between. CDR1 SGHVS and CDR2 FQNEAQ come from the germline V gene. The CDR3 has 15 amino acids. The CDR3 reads CASSSQRTANTEAFF. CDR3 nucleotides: TGTGCCAGCAGCTCGCAGCGGACGGCGAACACTGAAGCTTTCTTT.

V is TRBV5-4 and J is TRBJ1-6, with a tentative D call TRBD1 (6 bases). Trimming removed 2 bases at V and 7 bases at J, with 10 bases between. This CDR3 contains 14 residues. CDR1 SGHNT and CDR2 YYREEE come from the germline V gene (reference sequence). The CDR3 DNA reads TGTGCCAGCAGCTTAAGGGACATCAATTCACCCCTCCACTTT. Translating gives CASSLRDINSPLHF.

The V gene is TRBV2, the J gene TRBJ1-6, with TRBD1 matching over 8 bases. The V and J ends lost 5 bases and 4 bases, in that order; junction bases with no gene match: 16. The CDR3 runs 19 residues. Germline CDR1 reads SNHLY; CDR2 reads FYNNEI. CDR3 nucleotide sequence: TGTGCCAGCAGTCCAGGGGGCCTCAGAGTTGGGGCATATAATTCACCCCTCCACTTT. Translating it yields CASSPGGLRVGAYNSPLHF.

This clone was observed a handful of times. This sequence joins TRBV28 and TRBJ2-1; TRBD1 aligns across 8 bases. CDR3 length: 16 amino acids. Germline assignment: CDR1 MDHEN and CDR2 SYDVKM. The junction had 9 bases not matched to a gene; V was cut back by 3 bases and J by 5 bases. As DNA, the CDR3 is TGTGCCAGCAGTTTGAGGACAGGGAACAAGGACAATGAGCAGTTCTTC. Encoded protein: CASSLRTGNKDNEQFF.

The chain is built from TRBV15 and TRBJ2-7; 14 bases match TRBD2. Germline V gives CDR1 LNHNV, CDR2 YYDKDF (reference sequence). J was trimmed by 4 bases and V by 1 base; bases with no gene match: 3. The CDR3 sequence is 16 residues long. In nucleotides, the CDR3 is TGTGCCACCAGCAGAGCTCGGACTAGCGGGAGGTACGAGCAGTACTTC. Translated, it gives CATSRARTSGRYEQYF.

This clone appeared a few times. The CDR3 protein is CASSGRDGRNTEAFF. CDR3 bases: TGCGCCAGCAGCGGACGGGACGGGAGGAACACTGAAGCTTTCTTT. The chain couples TRBV5-1 to TRBJ1-1; D may be TRBD1 (5 bases). Trimming removed 4 bases at V and 1 base at J, with 14 bases between. Germline V gene sequence: CDR1 SGHRS, CDR2 YFSETQ. The CDR3 runs to 15 residues.

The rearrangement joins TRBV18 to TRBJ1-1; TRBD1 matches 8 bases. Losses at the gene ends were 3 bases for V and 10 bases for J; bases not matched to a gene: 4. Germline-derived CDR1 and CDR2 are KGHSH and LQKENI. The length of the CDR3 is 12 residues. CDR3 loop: CASSPDRALAFF. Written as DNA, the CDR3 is TGTGCCAGCTCACCGGACAGGGCCTTAGCTTTCTTT.

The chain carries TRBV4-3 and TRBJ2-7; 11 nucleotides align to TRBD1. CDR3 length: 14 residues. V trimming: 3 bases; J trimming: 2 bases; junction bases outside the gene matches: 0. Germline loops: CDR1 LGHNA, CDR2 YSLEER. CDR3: CASSQGQGAYEQYF. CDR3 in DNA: TGCGCCAGCAGCCAGGGACAGGGGGCCTACGAGCAGTACTTC.

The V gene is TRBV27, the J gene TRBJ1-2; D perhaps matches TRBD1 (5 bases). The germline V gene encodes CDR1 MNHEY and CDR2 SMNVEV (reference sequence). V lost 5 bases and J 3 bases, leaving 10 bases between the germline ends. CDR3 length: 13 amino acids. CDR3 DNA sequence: TGTGCCAGCAGTAGGCGGGGCGACTATGGCTACACCTTC. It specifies CASSRRGDYGYTF.

The CDR3 DNA is TGTGCCAGCAGCCCCCTACTAGAAGCTTTCTTT. Its protein product is CASSPLLEAFF. The chain couples TRBV2 to TRBJ1-1; the D is unclear. The ends were cut back, 6 bases at V and 8 bases at J, with 10 bases in the middle. This CDR3 region has 11 residues. Germline values: CDR1 SNHLY, CDR2 FYNNEI.

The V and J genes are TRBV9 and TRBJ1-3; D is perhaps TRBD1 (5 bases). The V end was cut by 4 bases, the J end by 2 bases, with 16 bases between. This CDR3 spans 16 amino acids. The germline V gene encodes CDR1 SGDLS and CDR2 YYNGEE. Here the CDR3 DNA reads TGTGCCAGCAGCTCTCAAGGGGCGGGAACTGGAAACACCATATATTTT. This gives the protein CASSSQGAGTGNTIYF.

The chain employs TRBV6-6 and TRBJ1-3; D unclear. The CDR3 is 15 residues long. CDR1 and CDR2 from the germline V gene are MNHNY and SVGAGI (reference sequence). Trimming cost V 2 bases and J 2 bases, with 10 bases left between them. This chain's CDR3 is CASSYGGRTGNTIYF. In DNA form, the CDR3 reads TGTGCCAGCAGTTACGGAGGCAGAACTGGAAACACCATATATTTT.

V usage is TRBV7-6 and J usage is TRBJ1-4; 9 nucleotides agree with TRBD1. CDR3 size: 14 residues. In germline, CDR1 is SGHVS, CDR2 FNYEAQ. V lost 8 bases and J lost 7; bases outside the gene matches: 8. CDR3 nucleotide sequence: TGTGCCAGCGGCCGGACAGGGGCGGGTGAAAAACTGTTTTTT. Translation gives CASGRTGAGEKLFF. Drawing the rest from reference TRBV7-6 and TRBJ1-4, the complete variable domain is GAGVSQSPRYKVTKRGQDVALRCDPISGHVSLYWYRQALGQGPEFLTYFNYEAQQDKSGLPNDRFSAERPEGSISTLTIQRTEQRDSAMYRCASGRTGAGEKLFFGSGTQLSVL.

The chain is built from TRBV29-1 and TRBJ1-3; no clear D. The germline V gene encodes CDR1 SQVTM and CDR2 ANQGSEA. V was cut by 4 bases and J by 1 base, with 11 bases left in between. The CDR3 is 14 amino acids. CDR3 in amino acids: CSVAEGMSGNTIYF. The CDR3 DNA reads TGCAGCGTTGCTGAGGGAATGTCTGGAAACACCATATATTTT.

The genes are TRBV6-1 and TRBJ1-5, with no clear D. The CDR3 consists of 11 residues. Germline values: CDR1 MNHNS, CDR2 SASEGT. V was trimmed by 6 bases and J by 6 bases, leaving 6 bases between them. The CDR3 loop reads CASSHSQPQHF. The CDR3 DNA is TGTGCCAGCAGCCACAGTCAGCCCCAGCATTTT.

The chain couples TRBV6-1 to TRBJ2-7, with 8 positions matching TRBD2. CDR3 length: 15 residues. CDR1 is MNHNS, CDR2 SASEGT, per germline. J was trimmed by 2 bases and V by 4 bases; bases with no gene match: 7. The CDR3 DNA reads TGTGCCAGCAGTGTAACTAGCGGAACACCCTACGAGCAGTACTTC. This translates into CASSVTSGTPYEQYF.

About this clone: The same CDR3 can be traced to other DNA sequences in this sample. The DNA of the CDR3 is TGCGCCAGCAGCTTGGTAGGACAGGACACTGAAGCTTTCTTT. Its protein is CASSLVGQDTEAFF. The rearrangement links TRBV5-1 to TRBJ1-1; 7 nucleotides match TRBD1. CDR3 length: 14 residues. Trimming at V came to 0 bases and at J to 3 bases, leaving 2 bases not matched to a gene. CDR1 and CDR2 from the germline V gene are SGHRS and YFSETQ. Full variable domain (missing parts from reference TRBV5-1 and TRBJ1-1): KAGVTQTPRYLIKTRGQQVTLSCSPISGHRSVSWYQQTPGQGLQFLFEYFSETQRNKGNFPGRFSGRQFSNSRSEMNVSTLELGDSALYLCASSLVGQDTEAFFGQGTRLTVV.

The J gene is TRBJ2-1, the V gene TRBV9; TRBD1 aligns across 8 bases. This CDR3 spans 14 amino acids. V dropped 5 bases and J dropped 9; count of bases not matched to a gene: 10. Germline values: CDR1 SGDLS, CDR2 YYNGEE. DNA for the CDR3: TGTGCCAGCAGGTCTGGACAGGGAAACGGTGAGCAGTTCTTC. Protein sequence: CASRSGQGNGEQFF.

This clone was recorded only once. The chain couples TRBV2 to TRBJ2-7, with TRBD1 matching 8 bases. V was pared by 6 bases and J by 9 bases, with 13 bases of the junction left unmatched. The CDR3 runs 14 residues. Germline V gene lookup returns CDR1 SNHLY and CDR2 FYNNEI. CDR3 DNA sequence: TGTGCCAGCAGCTCCGACAGGGGTCTCGTCTGGCAGTACTTC. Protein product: CASSSDRGLVWQYF. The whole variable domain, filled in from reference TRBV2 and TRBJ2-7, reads EPEVTQTPSHQVTQMGQEVILRCVPISNHLYFYWYRQILGQKVEFLVSFYNNEISEKSEIFDDQFSVERPDGSNFTLKIRSTKLEDSAMYFCASSSDRGLVWQYFGPGTRLTVT.

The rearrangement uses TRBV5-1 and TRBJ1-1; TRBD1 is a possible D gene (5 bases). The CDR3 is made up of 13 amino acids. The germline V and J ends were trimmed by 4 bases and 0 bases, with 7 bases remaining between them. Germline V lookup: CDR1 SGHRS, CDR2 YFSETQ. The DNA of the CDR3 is TGCGCCAGCAGCCCGGACATGAACACTGAAGCTTTCTTT. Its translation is CASSPDMNTEAFF.

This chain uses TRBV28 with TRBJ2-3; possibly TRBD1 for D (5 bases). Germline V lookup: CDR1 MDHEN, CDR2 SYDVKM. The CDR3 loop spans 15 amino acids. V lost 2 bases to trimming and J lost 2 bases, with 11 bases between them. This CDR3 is CASSLDGRVTDTQYF. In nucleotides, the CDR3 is TGTGCCAGCAGTTTAGACGGCAGGGTCACAGATACGCAGTATTTT.